Listed below are T cell receptor beta chains from one sample, sequenced in a study of blood T cell repertoires in COVID-19. Assay: immunoSEQ multiplex PCR; the TCRdb copy retains only in-frame clones and omits some. The sample has over 45,000 clones, about four fifths seen once. The specimen was peripheral blood. The receptors were gathered from an elderly woman with active or convalescent COVID-19. Each CDR3 is given with its conserved first and last residue. The D gene is left open where the match is weak. Rows give clone size only sometimes, using once, few, many, or a class for an expanded clone.

D: TRBD1; J: TRBJ1-5; V: TRBV2; size: few; CDR3: CASRAPQGYSNQPQHF; DNA: TGTGCCAGCAGAGCCCCACAGGGGTACAGCAATCAGCCCCAGCATTTT
D: -; J: TRBJ2-7; V: TRBV7-2; size: few; CDR3: CASSSNRVAYEQYF; DNA: TGTGCCAGCAGTTCCAACAGGGTCGCCTACGAGCAGTACTTC
D: -; J: TRBJ2-3; V: TRBV18; size: -; CDR3: CASSQNRDSSSTDTQYF; DNA: TGTGCCAGCTCACAGAACAGAGACAGTTCTAGCACAGATACGCAGTATTTT
D: -; J: TRBJ1-5; V: TRBV5-1; size: -; CDR3: CASSVGENNQPQHF; DNA: TGCGCCAGCAGCGTCGGAGAAAACAATCAGCCCCAGCATTTT
D: -; J: TRBJ2-3; V: TRBV15; size: -; CDR3: CATSRDDSTDTQYF; DNA: TGTGCCACCAGCAGGGATGACTCCACAGATACGCAGTATTTT
D: TRBD1; J: TRBJ1-3; V: TRBV9; size: -; CDR3: CASSQAQGSGNTIYF; DNA: TGTGCCAGCAGCCAGGCACAGGGGTCTGGAAACACCATATATTTT
D: TRBD2; J: TRBJ2-7; V: TRBV4-3; size: -; CDR3: CASSFGRGETYEQYF; DNA: TGCGCCAGCAGTTTTGGGCGGGGGGAGACTTACGAGCAGTACTTC
D: -; J: TRBJ1-6; V: TRBV4-3; size: -; CDR3: CASSHTTDHNSPLHF; DNA: TGCGCCAGCAGCCATACGACAGATCATAATTCACCCCTCCACTTT
D: TRBD1; J: TRBJ1-1; V: TRBV3-1/TRBV3-2; size: once; CDR3: CASSQVGDRDNTEAFF; DNA: TGTGCCAGCAGCCAAGTTGGGGACAGGGACAACACTGAAGCTTTCTTT
D: TRBD1; J: TRBJ2-7; V: TRBV24-1; size: -; CDR3: CATSDLQGQGDTHYETSYEQYF; DNA: TGTGCCACCAGTGATTTGCAGGGACAGGGGGATACTCATTACGAGACATCCTACGAGCAGTACTTC
D: TRBD2; J: TRBJ2-5; V: TRBV6-5; size: few; CDR3: CASSWTSGGQETQYF; DNA: TGTGCCAGCAGTTGGACTAGCGGGGGACAAGAGACCCAGTACTTC
D: -; J: TRBJ2-7; V: TRBV20-1; size: -; CDR3: CSASSAGAPYEQYF; DNA: TGCAGTGCTAGTTCGGCGGGGGCGCCCTACGAGCAGTACTTC
D: -; J: TRBJ1-1; V: TRBV24-1; size: -; CDR3: CATSDFRNTEAFF; DNA: TGTGCCACCAGTGATTTCAGGAACACTGAAGCTTTCTTT
D: -; J: TRBJ2-7; V: TRBV12-3/TRBV12-4; size: -; CDR3: CASSLMGFYEQYF; DNA: TGTGCCAGCAGTTTAATGGGCTTCTACGAGCAGTACTTC
D: TRBD1; J: TRBJ2-7; V: TRBV10-3; size: -; CDR3: CAISRDRESYEQYF; DNA: TGTGCCATCAGCCGGGACAGAGAATCCTACGAGCAGTACTTC
D: -; J: TRBJ2-7; V: TRBV10-2; size: few; CDR3: CASTTTGSHEQYF; DNA: TGCGCCAGCACCACGACAGGTTCCCACGAGCAGTACTTC
D: -; J: TRBJ1-2; V: TRBV7-2; size: -; CDR3: CASSLLTADGYGYTF; DNA: TGTGCCAGCAGCTTACTTACCGCGGATGGCTATGGCTACACCTTC
D: -; J: TRBJ1-5; V: TRBV28; size: -; CDR3: CATKQGDQPQHF; DNA: TGTGCCACCAAACAAGGAGATCAGCCCCAGCATTTT
D: -; J: TRBJ2-7; V: TRBV2; size: -; CDR3: CASSRTENYEQYF; DNA: TGTGCCAGCAGTCGGACAGAAAACTACGAGCAGTACTTC
D: -; J: TRBJ1-3; V: TRBV7-2; size: -; CDR3: CASSLTGIFGNTIYF; DNA: TGTGCCAGCAGCCTCACAGGGATTTTTGGAAACACCATATATTTT
D: -; J: TRBJ2-7; V: TRBV6-4; size: -; CDR3: CASTASNTPFYEQYF; DNA: TGTGCCAGCACAGCGAGTAACACCCCTTTCTACGAGCAGTACTTC
D: -; J: TRBJ2-6; V: TRBV7-8; size: -; CDR3: CASSALLGAPGANVLTF; DNA: TGTGCCAGCAGCGCCTTACTGGGGGCGCCTGGGGCCAACGTCCTGACTTTC
D: -; J: TRBJ2-1; V: TRBV18; size: -; CDR3: CASSPLDRLQFF; DNA: TGTGCCAGCTCACCACTAGACAGGCTACAGTTCTTC
D: TRBD1; J: TRBJ1-2; V: TRBV5-1; size: -; CDR3: CASSQGTGGVEGYTF; DNA: TGCGCCAGCAGCCAGGGGACAGGGGGCGTCGAGGGCTACACCTTC
D: -; J: TRBJ1-1; V: TRBV6-5; size: few; CDR3: CASSYGGSMNTEAFF; DNA: TGTGCCAGCAGTTACGGGGGCAGTATGAACACTGAAGCTTTCTTT
D: -; J: TRBJ1-1; V: TRBV27; size: once; CDR3: CASRGWGVETEAFF; DNA: TGTGCCAGCAGGGGTTGGGGGGTTGAAACTGAAGCTTTCTTT
D: -; J: TRBJ2-1; V: TRBV2; size: medium-sized; CDR3: CASNRRAYYNEQFF; DNA: TGTGCCAGCAATCGTAGAGCCTACTACAATGAGCAGTTCTTC
D: TRBD1; J: TRBJ2-7; V: TRBV7-2; size: -; CDR3: CASSLVGGSEQYF; DNA: TGTGCCAGCAGCTTAGTAGGGGGCAGCGAGCAGTACTTC
D: TRBD1; J: TRBJ1-2; V: TRBV7-9; size: -; CDR3: CASSRTGGYGYTF; DNA: TGTGCCAGCAGTAGAACAGGGGGCTATGGCTACACCTTC
D: -; J: TRBJ2-5; V: TRBV29-1; size: -; CDR3: CSVEAAGVQETQYF; DNA: TGCAGCGTTGAAGCGGCAGGGGTTCAAGAGACCCAGTACTTC
D: TRBD1; J: TRBJ1-6; V: TRBV7-2; size: once; CDR3: CASSTRTGAGSPLHF; DNA: TGTGCCAGCAGCACACGGACAGGCGCAGGGTCACCCCTCCACTTT
D: -; J: TRBJ1-1; V: TRBV27; size: -; CDR3: CASSSRGWTEAFF; DNA: TGTGCCAGCAGTTCAAGGGGGTGGACTGAAGCTTTCTTT
D: -; J: TRBJ1-2; V: TRBV7-2; size: -; CDR3: CASSLVWGGNYGYTF; DNA: TGTGCCAGCAGCTTAGTTTGGGGGGGGAACTATGGCTACACCTTC
D: TRBD1; J: TRBJ1-2; V: TRBV28; size: -; CDR3: CASRGTVNPLF; DNA: TGTGCCAGCCGCGGGACAGTAAATCCCTTATTC